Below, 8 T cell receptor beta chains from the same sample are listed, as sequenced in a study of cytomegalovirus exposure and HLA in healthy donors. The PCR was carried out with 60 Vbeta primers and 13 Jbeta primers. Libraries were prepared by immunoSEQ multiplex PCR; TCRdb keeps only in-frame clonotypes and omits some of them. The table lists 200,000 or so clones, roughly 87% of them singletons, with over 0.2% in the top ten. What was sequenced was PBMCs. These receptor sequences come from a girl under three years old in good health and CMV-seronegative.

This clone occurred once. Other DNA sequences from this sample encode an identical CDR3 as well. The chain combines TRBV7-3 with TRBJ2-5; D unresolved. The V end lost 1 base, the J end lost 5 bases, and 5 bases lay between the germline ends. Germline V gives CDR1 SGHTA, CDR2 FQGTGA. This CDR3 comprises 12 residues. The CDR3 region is CASSLIGETQYF. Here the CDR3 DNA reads TGTGCCAGCAGCTTAATCGGGGAGACCCAGTACTTC.

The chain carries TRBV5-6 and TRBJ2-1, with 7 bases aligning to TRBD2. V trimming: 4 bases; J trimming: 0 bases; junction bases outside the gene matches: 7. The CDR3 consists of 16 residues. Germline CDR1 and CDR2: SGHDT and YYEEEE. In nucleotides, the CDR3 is TGTGCCAGCAGCGGGGGGGGGATGAGCTCCTACAATGAGCAGTTCTTC. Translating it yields CASSGGGMSSYNEQFF.

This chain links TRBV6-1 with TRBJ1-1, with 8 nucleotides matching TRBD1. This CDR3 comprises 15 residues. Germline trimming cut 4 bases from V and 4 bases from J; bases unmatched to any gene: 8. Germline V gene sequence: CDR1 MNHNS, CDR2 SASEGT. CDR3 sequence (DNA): TGTGCCAGCAGTGGCCAGGGGGCTCGGAGCACTGAAGCTTTCTTT. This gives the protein CASSGQGARSTEAFF.

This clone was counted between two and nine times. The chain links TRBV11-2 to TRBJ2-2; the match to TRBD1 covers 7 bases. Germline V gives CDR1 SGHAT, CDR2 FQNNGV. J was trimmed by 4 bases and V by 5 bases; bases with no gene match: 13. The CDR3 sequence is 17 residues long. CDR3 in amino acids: CASSKLTGTVGTGELFF. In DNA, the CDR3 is TGTGCCAGCAGCAAACTGACCGGGACAGTCGGCACCGGGGAGCTGTTTTTT.

This CDR3 is CASSSGVAKNIQYF. The CDR3 DNA is TGCGCCAGCAGCTCCGGGGTAGCCAAAAACATTCAGTACTTC. V and J are TRBV5-1 and TRBJ2-4, with a possible D match to TRBD2 (5 bases). Trimming shortened V by 3 bases and J by 0 bases, and 7 bases separated the two germline ends. The CDR3 runs to 14 residues. Germline values: CDR1 SGHRS, CDR2 YFSETQ.

DNA of the CDR3: TGTGCCTCAGGTGGCGGGGGGCCTCCCTTGTACTTC. This encodes CASGGGGPPLYF. This chain joins TRBV30 and TRBJ2-5, with 8 bases matching TRBD2. Germline V gene sequence: CDR1 GTSNPN, CDR2 SVGIG (reference sequence). V was clipped by 7 bases and J by 13 bases; unmatched bases: 14. The CDR3 totals 12 residues.

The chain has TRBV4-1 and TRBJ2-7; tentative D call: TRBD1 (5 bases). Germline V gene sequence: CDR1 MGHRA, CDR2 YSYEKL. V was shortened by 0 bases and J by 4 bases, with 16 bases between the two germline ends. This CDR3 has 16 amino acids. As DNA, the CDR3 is TGCGCCAGCAGCCAAGAATTTGCAGGGTATGGGTACGAGCAGTACTTC. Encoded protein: CASSQEFAGYGYEQYF.

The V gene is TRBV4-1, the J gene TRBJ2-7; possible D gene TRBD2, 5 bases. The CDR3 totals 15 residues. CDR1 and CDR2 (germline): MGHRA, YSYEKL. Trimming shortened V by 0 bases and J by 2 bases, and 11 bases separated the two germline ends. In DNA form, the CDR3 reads TGCGCCAGCAGCCAAGAGAGGGCCTATACCTACGAGCAGTACTTC. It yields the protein CASSQERAYTYEQYF.